This T cell receptor beta chain was recovered during a study of cytotoxic CD8 clonotypes in ibrutinib-treated CLL. Turning to the study itself: Response was recorded as partial in approximately 24 patients and complete in 2; at median around 68 months, around 14 remained remitted and around 12 had progressed. Study-level findings and limits: Clonality correlated strongly with circulating CD8+ T cells and exceeded age-matched healthy donors at baseline. Clonality, elevated at ibrutinib response, dropped back toward baseline at progression.

The CDR3 loop spans 17 amino acids. CDR1 is ENHRY and CDR2 is SYGVKD in the germline V gene. The junction had 11 bases not matched to a gene; V was cut back by 3 bases and J by 6 bases. As for this clone: Its antigen is as yet unknown.

Method: immunoSEQ multiplex PCR; TCRdb's copy keeps in-frame clones and lacks some. The sample carries approximately 340,000 clones, about 64% recorded once. With cryopreserved PBMCs as the source, approximately 2 micrograms of genomic DNA went to TCR beta libraries. The TCR sequence derives from a human donor with chronic lymphocytic leukemia. Sample: PBMCs, taken after 36 months of ibrutinib treatment. The genes are TRBV10-3 and TRBJ2-1; TRBD2 matches 10 bases. The CDR3 spells CAISEGQRGGPLNEQFF. As DNA, the CDR3 is TGTGCCATCAGTGAAGGGCAGCGGGGGGGCCCTCTCAATGAGCAGTTCTTC.